The 26 T cell receptor beta chains in this list originate from one sample, sequenced in a study of PD-L1 blockade in urothelial cancer. Clones were read by immunoSEQ multiplex PCR, and TCRdb kept only the in-frame ones, dropping some. The sample has 70,000 to 75,000 clones, around 80% seen once. The input for sequencing was PBMCs, taken around atezolizumab (anti-PD-L1) treatment. Receptor source: a man aged 70-80 years with urothelial cancer.

The gene calls are TRBV6-1 and TRBJ1-2, with 7 nucleotides matching TRBD1. The CDR3 runs to 14 residues. V lost 6 bases to trimming and J lost 8 bases; unmatched junction nucleotides: 12. Germline loops: CDR1 MNHNS, CDR2 SASEGT. The DNA of the CDR3 is TGTGCCAGCAGAGCAGGGGGGACGGTAGGAGGCTACACCTTC. It specifies CASRAGGTVGGYTF.

This clone was seen only once. The genes are TRBV30 and TRBJ1-1, with D hard to call. V was shortened by 0 bases and J by 7 bases, with 12 bases between the two germline ends. The CDR3 totals 13 residues. From germline, CDR1 is GTSNPN and CDR2 SVGIG (reference sequence). The CDR3 sequence: CAWSVSASLEAFF. CDR3 nucleotides: TGTGCCTGGAGTGTAAGTGCGTCACTTGAAGCTTTCTTT.

In this sample, this clone turned up once. This rearrangement joins TRBV6-5 to TRBJ1-2, with 11 bases fitting TRBD1. The CDR3 loop spans 14 amino acids. V was clipped by 6 bases and J by 3 bases; unmatched bases: 3. The germline V gene has CDR1 MNHEY and CDR2 SVGAGI. The CDR3 loop reads CASRDRGRDYGYTF. Written as DNA, the CDR3 is TGTGCCAGCAGGGACAGGGGGCGCGACTATGGCTACACCTTC.

The chain has TRBV6-1 and TRBJ2-7, with D possibly matching TRBD1 (5 bases). This CDR3 comprises 14 residues. Trimming pared 3 bases from V and 4 bases from J, leaving 13 bases between. CDR1 and CDR2 from the germline V gene are MNHNS and SASEGT. The CDR3 DNA reads as TGTGCCAGCAGTGATCTACTTAGGGGTTACGAGCAGTACTTC. It yields the protein CASSDLLRGYEQYF.

The chain combines TRBV6-1 with TRBJ2-3; weak D call: TRBD2 (6 bases). Trimming shortened V by 4 bases and J by 2 bases, and 16 bases separated the two germline ends. Germline V gene lookup returns CDR1 MNHNS and CDR2 SASEGT. This CDR3 is 16 amino acids long. CDR3 nucleotide sequence: TGTGCCAGCAGTGCCGATGCGGGAACGCCCACAGATACGCAGTATTTT. Its protein product is CASSADAGTPTDTQYF.

V gene TRBV28 combines with J gene TRBJ2-7; TRBD2 matches at 8 bases. CDR1 MDHEN and CDR2 SYDVKM come from the germline V gene. CDR3 size: 13 residues. Trimming at V came to 6 bases and at J to 3 bases, leaving 4 bases not matched to a gene. CDR3 in amino acids: CASRPGTSYEQYF. Here the CDR3 DNA reads TGTGCCAGCAGGCCCGGGACTAGCTACGAGCAGTACTTC.

The rearrangement joins TRBV28 to TRBJ2-7, with D maybe TRBD1 (5 bases). With 5 bases removed from V and 4 bases from J, the gap between germline ends came to 18 bases. The length of the CDR3 is 15 residues. Germline values: CDR1 MDHEN, CDR2 SYDVKM. CDR3 DNA: TGTGCCAGCAGTCCGGTGGACATTGATAAGTACGAGCAGTACTTC. This codes for CASSPVDIDKYEQYF.

The chain has TRBV6-6 and TRBJ2-3, with D unclear. Trimming took 2 bases from V and 9 from J, leaving 21 bases between them. Germline V gene sequence: CDR1 MNHNY, CDR2 SVGAGI (reference sequence). The CDR3 has 16 residues. This CDR3 reads CASSYRAQRVRGTQYF. The CDR3 DNA sequence: TGTGCCAGCAGTTACCGAGCCCAACGGGTTAGAGGCACGCAGTATTTT.

This sequence joins TRBV5-1 and TRBJ2-1; the match to TRBD2 covers 10 bases. This CDR3 region has 17 residues. Trimming at V came to 6 bases and at J to 7 bases, leaving 16 bases not matched to a gene. Germline CDR1 reads SGHRS; CDR2 reads YFSETQ. This CDR3 is CASTLGPLAGAMNEQFF. DNA of the CDR3: TGCGCCAGCACCCTGGGCCCTCTAGCGGGAGCCATGAATGAGCAGTTCTTC.

The chain recombines TRBV29-1 with TRBJ2-7, with D tentatively TRBD2 (5 bases). The CDR3 totals 12 residues. The V end lost 4 bases, the J end lost 2 bases, and 9 bases lay between the germline ends. CDR1 and CDR2 (germline): SQVTM, ANQGSEA. The DNA of the CDR3 is TGCAGCGTTGGCCCAGCGGCCTACGAGCAGTACTTC. Its protein product is CSVGPAAYEQYF.

V gene TRBV19 combines with J gene TRBJ1-1; D is unclear. Germline CDR1 reads LNHDA; CDR2 reads SQIVND (reference sequence). There are 17 residues in the CDR3. V lost 4 bases, J lost 2 bases, and 20 bases lay in between. This chain's CDR3 is CASSTPRSSLANTEAFF. As DNA, the CDR3 is TGTGCCAGTAGTACTCCCAGGAGTTCCCTAGCAAACACTGAAGCTTTCTTT.

V gene TRBV5-1 combines with J gene TRBJ2-7, with 10 positions matching TRBD2. The CDR3 has 16 residues. Germline CDR1 reads SGHRS; CDR2 reads YFSETQ. Trimming removed 0 bases from V and 4 bases from J; junction bases left unmatched: 7. The CDR3 sequence is CASSLDPSGSRYEQYF. The CDR3 nucleotides read TGCGCCAGCAGCTTGGACCCTAGCGGGAGTAGGTACGAGCAGTACTTC.

The rearrangement joins TRBV5-1 to TRBJ2-3, with 16 positions matching TRBD2. In germline, CDR1 is SGHRS, CDR2 YFSETQ. This CDR3 is built from 19 residues. V was pared by 1 base and J by 1 base, with 6 bases of the junction left unmatched. CDR3 in amino acids: CASSLPGTSGRVRTDTQYF. The CDR3 region has the DNA TGCGCCAGCAGCTTGCCCGGGACTAGCGGGAGGGTGCGCACAGATACGCAGTATTTT.

The chain recombines TRBV27 with TRBJ1-1; 11 bases match TRBD1. Per the germline V gene, CDR1 is MNHEY and CDR2 is SMNVEV (reference sequence). This CDR3 contains 17 residues. V trimming: 5 bases; J trimming: 0 bases; junction bases outside the gene matches: 8. The CDR3 sequence: CASSRKGQGEMNTEAFF. The CDR3 DNA sequence: TGTGCCAGCAGTCGGAAGGGACAGGGGGAAATGAACACTGAAGCTTTCTTT.

The chain links TRBV19 to TRBJ2-1; 7 bases fit TRBD1. This CDR3 spans 10 amino acids. Germline V CDR1 and CDR2: LNHDA, SQIVND (reference sequence). Germline trimming cut 8 bases from V and 8 bases from J; bases unmatched to any gene: 0. The CDR3 here is CASGQDEQFF. In DNA form, the CDR3 reads TGTGCCAGTGGACAGGATGAGCAGTTCTTC.

V and J are TRBV5-1 and TRBJ2-2; the D gene is possibly TRBD1 (5 bases). Trimming cost V 3 bases and J 5 bases, with 14 bases left between them. Germline loops: CDR1 SGHRS, CDR2 YFSETQ. This CDR3 contains 15 residues. CDR3 protein: CASSWTKQRTGELFF. As DNA, the CDR3 is TGCGCCAGCAGCTGGACAAAACAACGAACCGGGGAGCTGTTTTTT.

J is TRBJ2-3 and V is TRBV7-3, with TRBD2 matching over 10 bases. The germline gives CDR1 SGHTA, CDR2 FQGTGA. V was pared by 5 bases and J by 4 bases, with 6 bases of the junction left unmatched. The CDR3 length is 15 residues. The CDR3 sequence: CASSQKAGGPDTQYF. CDR3 coding DNA: TGTGCCAGCAGCCAAAAAGCGGGAGGGCCAGATACGCAGTATTTT.

The V call is TRBV2, the J call TRBJ1-2; a weak D match, TRBD1 (6 bases). V lost 3 bases and J lost 0, with 11 bases in between. The length of the CDR3 is 15 residues. Germline V gene lookup returns CDR1 SNHLY and CDR2 FYNNEI. DNA of the CDR3: TGTGCCAGCAGTGAGGACAGCCGAACTAACTATGGCTACACCTTC. It codes for CASSEDSRTNYGYTF.

The count of this clone is one. The chain combines TRBV6-1 with TRBJ2-2; 10 positions match TRBD2. CDR1 is MNHNS and CDR2 is SASEGT in the germline V gene. This CDR3 comprises 15 residues. Trimming removed 8 bases from V and 6 bases from J; junction bases left unmatched: 9. CDR3: CASFDVAGGPGELFF. CDR3 nucleotide sequence: TGTGCCAGCTTTGATGTAGCGGGGGGCCCCGGGGAGCTGTTTTTT.

This chain uses TRBV6-1 with TRBJ2-2, with TRBD2 identical over 9 bases. This CDR3 has 15 amino acids. In germline, CDR1 is MNHNS, CDR2 SASEGT. The J segment lost 4 bases and the V segment lost 6 bases, leaving 6 bases of the junction unmatched. Written as DNA, the CDR3 is TGTGCCAGCAGCCCGGGACTAGCTGGCACCGGGGAGCTGTTTTTT. It yields the protein CASSPGLAGTGELFF.

The chain employs TRBV5-5 and TRBJ2-2, with D possibly being TRBD1 (6 bases). Per the germline V gene, CDR1 is SGHKS and CDR2 is YYEKEE (reference sequence). The CDR3 has 13 residues. The germline V and J ends were trimmed by 6 bases and 6 bases, with 12 bases remaining between them. The CDR3 region is CASIRGTAGELFF. CDR3 nucleotide sequence: TGTGCCAGCATTAGGGGGACGGCCGGGGAGCTGTTTTTT.

The gene calls are TRBV28 and TRBJ2-2, with 7 bases lining up with TRBD2. V lost 8 bases to trimming and J lost 6 bases; unmatched junction nucleotides: 15. Germline V gene sequence: CDR1 MDHEN, CDR2 SYDVKM. This CDR3 region has 16 residues. CDR3 nucleotides: TGTGCCAGCTCCCCAAATACACCGGGGGGTTCCGGGGAGCTGTTTTTT. Its translation is CASSPNTPGGSGELFF. The complete variable domain, with remaining parts taken from reference TRBV28 and TRBJ2-2, reads DVKVTQSSRYLVKRTGEKVFLECVQDMDHENMFWYRQDPGLGLRLIYFSYDVKMKEKGDIPEGYSVSREKKERFSLILESASTNQTSMYLCASSPNTPGGSGELFFGEGSRLTVL.

V usage is TRBV19 and J usage is TRBJ2-1, with D perhaps matching TRBD2 (5 bases). Germline CDR1 and CDR2: LNHDA and SQIVND (reference sequence). Trimming left V 8 bases short and J 4 bases short, with 18 bases between. The CDR3 is made up of 15 amino acids. CDR3 sequence: CASAPGARGYNEQFF. In DNA, the CDR3 is TGTGCCAGTGCCCCCGGTGCGCGCGGGTACAATGAGCAGTTCTTC. Filled out from reference TRBV19 and TRBJ2-1, the complete variable domain reads DGGITQSPKYLFRKEGQNVTLSCEQNLNHDAMYWYRQDPGQGLRLIYYSQIVNDFQKGDIAEGYSVSREKKESFPLTVTSAQKNPTAFYLCASAPGARGYNEQFFGPGTRLTVL.

This clone was observed a few times. This chain connects TRBV28 to TRBJ1-5; 8 bases are shared with TRBD1. The CDR3 length is 15 residues. Germline V gene lookup returns CDR1 MDHEN and CDR2 SYDVKM. After removal of 6 bases from V and 5 bases from J, the junction contained 9 bases not matched to a gene. The CDR3 loop reads CASSRLGQGHQPQHF. The CDR3 DNA follows: TGTGCCAGCAGCCGGTTAGGACAGGGCCATCAGCCCCAGCATTTT.

This chain links TRBV10-3 with TRBJ2-5, with 7 bases aligning to TRBD1. Trimming at V came to 5 bases and at J to 4 bases, leaving 1 base not matched to a gene. The CDR3 runs 12 residues. Germline CDR1 reads ENHRY; CDR2 reads SYGVKD. The CDR3 spells CAISWTGETQYF. DNA for the CDR3: TGTGCCATCAGTTGGACAGGAGAGACCCAGTACTTC.

The chain combines TRBV5-1 with TRBJ2-7; D is uncertain. This CDR3 contains 15 residues. The V end was cut by 0 bases, the J end by 0 bases, with 10 bases between. Looked up from germline, CDR1 is SGHRS and CDR2 is YFSETQ. The DNA of the CDR3 is TGCGCCAGCAGCTTGGGTCAGAAGATCTCCTACGAGCAGTACTTC. It codes for CASSLGQKISYEQYF.